The clone carrying this TCR beta chain appeared many times. Its target is unknown. The data are from a study of early T cells in non-severe SARS-CoV-2 infection. Overall study: The sequenced material was bulk RNA from unsorted whole blood, and its chains were unpaired.

Each cDNA molecule carried a unique molecular identifier. MiXCR, applied by TCRdb to the 5' RACE reads, yields one record per CDR3 protein. This sample yields approximately 62,000 distinct CDR3 sequences, of which roughly an eighth are seen a single time; roughly 4.5% belongs to the top ten. V was trimmed by 6 bases and J by 5 bases, leaving 10 bases between them. CDR3 length: 12 residues. Germline V CDR1 and CDR2: KGHSH, LQKENI. Study results and caveats: Reliance on VDJdb matching favored anti-spike CD8 responses; private and CD4 specificities were missed.

This chain links TRBV18 with TRBJ2-5; D uncertain. Sequences were obtained from whole blood. The TCR was taken from an adult who was a healthcare worker with PCR-confirmed SARS-CoV-2 infection or an uninfected control (not recorded which). CDR3 region: CASSLVEETQYF. The CDR3, as DNA: TGTGCCAGCTCTCTGGTTGAGGAGACCCAGTACTTC.